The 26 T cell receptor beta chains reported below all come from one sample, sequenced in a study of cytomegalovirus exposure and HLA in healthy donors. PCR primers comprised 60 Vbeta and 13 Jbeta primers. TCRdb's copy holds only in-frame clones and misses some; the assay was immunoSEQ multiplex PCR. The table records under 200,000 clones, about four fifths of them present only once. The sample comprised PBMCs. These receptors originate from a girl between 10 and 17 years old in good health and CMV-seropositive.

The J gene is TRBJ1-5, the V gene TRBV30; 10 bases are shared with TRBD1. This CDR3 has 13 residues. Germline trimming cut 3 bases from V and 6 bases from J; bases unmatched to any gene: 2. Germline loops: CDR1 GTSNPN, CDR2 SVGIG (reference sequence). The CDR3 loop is CAWRGQGIQPQHF. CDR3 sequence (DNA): TGTGCCTGGAGGGGACAGGGGATTCAGCCCCAGCATTTT. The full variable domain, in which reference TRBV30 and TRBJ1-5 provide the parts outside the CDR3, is SQTIHQWPATLVQPVGSPLSLECTVEGTSNPNLYWYRQAAGRGLQLLFYSVGIGQISSEVPQNLSASRPQDRQFILSSKKLLLSDSGFYLCAWRGQGIQPQHFGDGTRLSIL.

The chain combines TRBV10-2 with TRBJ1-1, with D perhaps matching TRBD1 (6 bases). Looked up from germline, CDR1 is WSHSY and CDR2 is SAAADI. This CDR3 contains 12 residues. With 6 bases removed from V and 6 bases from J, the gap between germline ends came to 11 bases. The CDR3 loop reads CASRGTPSEAFF. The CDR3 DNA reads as TGCGCCAGCAGGGGGACACCTTCTGAAGCTTTCTTT.

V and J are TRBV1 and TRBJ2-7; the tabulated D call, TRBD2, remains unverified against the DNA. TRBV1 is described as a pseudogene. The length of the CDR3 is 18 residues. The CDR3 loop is CTSSQDKDRGTKHYEQYF. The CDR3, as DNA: TGCACCAGCAGCCAAGACAAAGACCGCGGAACAAAGCACTACGAGCAGTACTTC.

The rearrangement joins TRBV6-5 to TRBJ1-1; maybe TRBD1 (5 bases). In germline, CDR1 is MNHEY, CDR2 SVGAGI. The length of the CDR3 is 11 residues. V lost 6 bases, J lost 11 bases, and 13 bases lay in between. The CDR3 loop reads CASSDSFQAFF. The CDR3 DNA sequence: TGTGCCAGCAGCGACAGTTTTCAGGCTTTCTTT.

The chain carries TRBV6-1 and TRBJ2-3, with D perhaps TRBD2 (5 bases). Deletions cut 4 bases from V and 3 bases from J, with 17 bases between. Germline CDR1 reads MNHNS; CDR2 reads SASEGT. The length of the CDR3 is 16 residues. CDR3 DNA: TGTGCCAGCAGTGGGCTTTCCTACGGGGAGACAGATACGCAGTATTTT. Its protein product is CASSGLSYGETDTQYF.

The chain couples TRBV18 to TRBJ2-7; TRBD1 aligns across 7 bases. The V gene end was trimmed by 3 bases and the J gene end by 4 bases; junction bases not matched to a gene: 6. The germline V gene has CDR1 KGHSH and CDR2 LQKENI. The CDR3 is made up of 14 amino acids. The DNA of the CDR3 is TGTGCCAGCTCACCCGCGGCACAGGGGTACGAGCAGTACTTC. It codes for CASSPAAQGYEQYF.

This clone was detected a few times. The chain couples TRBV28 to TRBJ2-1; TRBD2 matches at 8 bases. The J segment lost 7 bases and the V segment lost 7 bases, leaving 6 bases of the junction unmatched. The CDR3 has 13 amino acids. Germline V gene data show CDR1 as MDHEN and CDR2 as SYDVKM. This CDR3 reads CASNRPGGNEQFF. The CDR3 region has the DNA TGTGCCAGCAACCGCCCGGGAGGGAATGAGCAGTTCTTC.

CDR3 residues: CAWSNRPRAEQYF. As DNA, the CDR3 is TGTGCCTGGAGTAACAGGCCCAGGGCCGAGCAGTACTTC. V usage is TRBV30 and J usage is TRBJ2-7; D might be TRBD1 (5 bases). Germline lookup yields CDR1 GTSNPN and CDR2 SVGIG (reference sequence). Trimming removed 2 bases at V and 6 bases at J, with 14 bases between. The CDR3 is made up of 13 amino acids.

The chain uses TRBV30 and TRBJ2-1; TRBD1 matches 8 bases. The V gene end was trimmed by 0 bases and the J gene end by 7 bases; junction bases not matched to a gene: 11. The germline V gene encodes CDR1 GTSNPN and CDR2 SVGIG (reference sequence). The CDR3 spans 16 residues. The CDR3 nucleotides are TGTGCCTGGAGTGTATGGACAGGGTCGTCGTGGAATGAGCAGTTCTTC. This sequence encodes CAWSVWTGSSWNEQFF.

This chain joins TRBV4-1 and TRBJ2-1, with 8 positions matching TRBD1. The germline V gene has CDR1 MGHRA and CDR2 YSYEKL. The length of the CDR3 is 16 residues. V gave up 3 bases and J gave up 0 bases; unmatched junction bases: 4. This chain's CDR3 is CASSHVGTGSYNEQFF. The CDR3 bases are TGCGCCAGCAGCCACGTGGGGACAGGCTCCTACAATGAGCAGTTCTTC.

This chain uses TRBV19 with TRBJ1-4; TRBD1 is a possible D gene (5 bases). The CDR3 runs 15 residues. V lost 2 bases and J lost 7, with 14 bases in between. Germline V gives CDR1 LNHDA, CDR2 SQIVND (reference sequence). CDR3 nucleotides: TGTGCCAGTAGTATACCGACAGTCAGAGGTGAAAAACTGTTTTTT. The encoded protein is CASSIPTVRGEKLFF.

As DNA, the CDR3 is TGCGCCAGCAGCTTGGTAGGCACAGATACGCAGTATTTT. Protein sequence: CASSLVGTDTQYF. V usage is TRBV5-1 and J usage is TRBJ2-3; D is ambiguous. The CDR3 covers 13 residues. Per germline, CDR1 SGHRS and CDR2 YFSETQ. The germline V and J ends were trimmed by 0 bases and 1 base, with 3 bases remaining between them.

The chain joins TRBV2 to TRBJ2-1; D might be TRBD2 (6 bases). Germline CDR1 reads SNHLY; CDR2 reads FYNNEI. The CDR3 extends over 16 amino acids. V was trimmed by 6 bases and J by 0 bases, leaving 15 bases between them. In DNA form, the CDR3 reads TGTGCCAGCAGCCTTAGCGGTCCAAACTCCTACAATGAGCAGTTCTTC. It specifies CASSLSGPNSYNEQFF.

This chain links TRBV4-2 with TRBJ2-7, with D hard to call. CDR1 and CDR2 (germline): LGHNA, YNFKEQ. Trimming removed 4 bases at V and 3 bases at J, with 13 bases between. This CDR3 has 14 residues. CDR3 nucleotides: TGTGCCAGCAGCCTGACTCCAACGTTCTACGAGCAGTACTTC. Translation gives CASSLTPTFYEQYF.

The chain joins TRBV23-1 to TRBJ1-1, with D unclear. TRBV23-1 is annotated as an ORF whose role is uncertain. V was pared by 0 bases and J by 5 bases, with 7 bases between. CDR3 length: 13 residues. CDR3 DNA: TGCGCCAGCAGTCAATCGCCGGGTACTGAAGCTTTCTTT. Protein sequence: CASSQSPGTEAFF.

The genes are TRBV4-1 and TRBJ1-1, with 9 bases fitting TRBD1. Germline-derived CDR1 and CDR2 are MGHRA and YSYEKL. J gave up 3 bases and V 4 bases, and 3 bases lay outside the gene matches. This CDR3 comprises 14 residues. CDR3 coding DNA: TGCGCCAGCAGCCGACAGGGGGTTGACACTGAAGCTTTCTTT. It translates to CASSRQGVDTEAFF.

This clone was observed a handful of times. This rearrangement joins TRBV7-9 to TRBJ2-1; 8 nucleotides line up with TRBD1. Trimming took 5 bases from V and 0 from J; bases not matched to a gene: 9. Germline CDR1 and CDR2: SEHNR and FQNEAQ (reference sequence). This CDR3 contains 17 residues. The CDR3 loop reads CASSRGGTGGSYNEQFF. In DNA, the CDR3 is TGTGCCAGCAGCCGTGGGGGTACAGGGGGCTCCTACAATGAGCAGTTCTTC.

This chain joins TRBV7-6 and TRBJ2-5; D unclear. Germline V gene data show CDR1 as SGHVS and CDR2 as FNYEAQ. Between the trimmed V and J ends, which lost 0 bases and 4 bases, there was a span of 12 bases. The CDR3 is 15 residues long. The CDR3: CASSLAWAPSETQYF. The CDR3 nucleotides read TGTGCCAGCAGCTTAGCCTGGGCCCCCTCAGAGACCCAGTACTTC.

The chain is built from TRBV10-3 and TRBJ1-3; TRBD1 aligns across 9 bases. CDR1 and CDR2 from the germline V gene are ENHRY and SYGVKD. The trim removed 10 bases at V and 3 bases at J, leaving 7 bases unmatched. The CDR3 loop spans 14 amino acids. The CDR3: CATGTGSVGNTIYF. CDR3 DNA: TGTGCCACCGGGACAGGGAGCGTTGGAAACACCATATATTTT.

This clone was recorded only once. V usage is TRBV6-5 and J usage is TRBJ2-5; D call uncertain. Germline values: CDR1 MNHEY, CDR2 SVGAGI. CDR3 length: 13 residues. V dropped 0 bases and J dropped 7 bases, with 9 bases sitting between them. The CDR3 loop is CASSYSVRGTQYF. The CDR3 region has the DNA TGTGCCAGCAGTTACTCAGTCCGCGGGACCCAGTACTTC.

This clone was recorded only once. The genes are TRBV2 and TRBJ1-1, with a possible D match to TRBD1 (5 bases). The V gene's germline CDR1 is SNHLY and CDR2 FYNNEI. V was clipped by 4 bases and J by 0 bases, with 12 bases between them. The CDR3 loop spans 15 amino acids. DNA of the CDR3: TGTGCCAGCAGTGCGGGCAGGGCCCTGAACACTGAAGCTTTCTTT. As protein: CASSAGRALNTEAFF.

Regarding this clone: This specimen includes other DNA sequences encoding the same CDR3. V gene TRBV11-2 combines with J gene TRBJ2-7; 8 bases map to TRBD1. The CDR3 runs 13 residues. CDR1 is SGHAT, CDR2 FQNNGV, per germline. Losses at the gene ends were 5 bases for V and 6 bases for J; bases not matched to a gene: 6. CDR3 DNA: TGTGCCAGCAGCGTGACAGGGACAGGCGAGCAGTACTTC. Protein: CASSVTGTGEQYF.

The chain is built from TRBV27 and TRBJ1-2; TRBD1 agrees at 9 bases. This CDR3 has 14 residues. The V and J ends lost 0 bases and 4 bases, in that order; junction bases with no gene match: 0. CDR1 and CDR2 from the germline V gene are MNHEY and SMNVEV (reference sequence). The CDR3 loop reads CASSLSGQGYGYTF. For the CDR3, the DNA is TGTGCCAGCAGTTTATCGGGACAGGGCTATGGCTACACCTTC.

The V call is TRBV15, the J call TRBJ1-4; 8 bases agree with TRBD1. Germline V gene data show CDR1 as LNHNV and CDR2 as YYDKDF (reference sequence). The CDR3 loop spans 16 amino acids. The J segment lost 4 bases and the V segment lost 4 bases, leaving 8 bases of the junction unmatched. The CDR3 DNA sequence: TGTGCCACCAGCAACCCGGACAGGGTATTTAATGAAAAACTGTTTTTT. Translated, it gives CATSNPDRVFNEKLFF.

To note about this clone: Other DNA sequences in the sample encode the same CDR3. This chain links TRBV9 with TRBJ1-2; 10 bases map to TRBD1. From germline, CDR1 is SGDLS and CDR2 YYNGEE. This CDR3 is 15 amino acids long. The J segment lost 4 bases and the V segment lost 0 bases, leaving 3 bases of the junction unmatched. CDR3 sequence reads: CASSVGTGGVYGYTF. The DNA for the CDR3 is TGTGCCAGCAGCGTAGGGACAGGGGGGGTCTATGGCTACACCTTC.

The CDR3 protein is CASSLTSSYNEQFF. The CDR3 nucleotides read TGTGCCAGCAGCTTAACGAGCTCCTACAATGAGCAGTTCTTC. This rearrangement joins TRBV7-3 to TRBJ2-1; D remains unclear. The CDR3 spans 14 residues. Germline-derived CDR1 and CDR2 are SGHTA and FQGTGA. V dropped 0 bases and J dropped 0 bases, with 3 bases sitting between them.